This T cell receptor (beta chain) appears in the sequencing data of a study of type 1 regulatory T cells. Study in general: T-allo10 is a Tr1-enriched, alloantigen-specific CD4 T cell product made in vitro.

Germline CDR1 is SGHRS and CDR2 is YFSETQ. V was clipped by 4 bases and J by 5 bases; unmatched bases: 5. The CDR3 extends over 14 amino acids. TCRdb fed the reads into MiXCR, producing one record per CDR3 protein. Among some 89,000 distinct CDR3 sequences listed, 31% were seen once. The sequence came from a human donor in good health. Sequenced material: CD4+ T cells, either the whole sample or a sorted fraction (not recorded which). The chain couples TRBV5-1 to TRBJ2-7; 11 bases are shared with TRBD2. The CDR3 DNA sequence: TGCGCCAGCAGCCCCGGGACTAGCGGAGACGAGCAGTACTTC. It codes for CASSPGTSGDEQYF. Full variable domain (remainder filled in from reference TRBV5-1 and TRBJ2-7): KAGVTQTPRYLIKTRGQQVTLSCSPISGHRSVSWYQQTPGQGLQFLFEYFSETQRNKGNFPGRFSGRQFSNSRSEMNVSTLELGDSALYLCASSPGTSGDEQYFGPGTRLTVT.